This T cell receptor (beta chain) came from a study of shared clonotypes between healthy human individuals. V gave up 11 bases and J gave up 1 base; unmatched junction bases: 7. Germline CDR1 and CDR2: ENHRY and SYGVKD. The length of the CDR3 is 13 residues. On ten immunoSEQ deep assay plates, unsorted PBMC DNA was sequenced. TCRdb's table, derived via immunoSEQ multiplex PCR, lists solely in-frame clones and lacks some. The sample contains about 450,000 clones, approximately 79% of which appear only once. The clonotype originates from a middle-aged woman in good health. Some clones in this sample may be carry-over from other donors' samples. This chain joins TRBV10-3 and TRBJ1-1, with 7 bases fitting TRBD1. The material sequenced was PBMCs. The CDR3: CASGGGKNTEAFF. The CDR3, as DNA: TGTGCCTCCGGAGGGGGCAAGAACACTGAAGCTTTCTTT.